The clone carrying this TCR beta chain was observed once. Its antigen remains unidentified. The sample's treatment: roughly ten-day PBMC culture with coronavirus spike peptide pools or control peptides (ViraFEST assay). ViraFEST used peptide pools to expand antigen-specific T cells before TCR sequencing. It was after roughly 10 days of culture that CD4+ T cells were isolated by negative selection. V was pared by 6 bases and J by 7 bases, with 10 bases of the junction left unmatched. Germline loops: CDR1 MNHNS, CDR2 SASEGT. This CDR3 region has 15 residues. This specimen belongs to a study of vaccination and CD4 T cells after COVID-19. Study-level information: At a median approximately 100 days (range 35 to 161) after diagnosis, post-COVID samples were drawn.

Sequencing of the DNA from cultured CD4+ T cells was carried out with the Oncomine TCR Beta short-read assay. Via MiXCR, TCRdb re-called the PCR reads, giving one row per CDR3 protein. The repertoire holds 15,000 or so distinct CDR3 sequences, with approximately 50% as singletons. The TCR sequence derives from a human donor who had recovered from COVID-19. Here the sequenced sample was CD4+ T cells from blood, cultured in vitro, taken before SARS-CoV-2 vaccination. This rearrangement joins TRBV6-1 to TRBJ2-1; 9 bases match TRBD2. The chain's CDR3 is CASSGRGGLWNEQFF. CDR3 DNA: TGTGCCAGCAGCGGGCGGGGGGGCCTATGGAATGAGCAGTTCTTC.